The 30 T cell receptor beta chains given below trace back to one sample, sequenced in a study of CD8 T cells in ankylosing spondylitis. Study conclusions and caveats: Characteristic of ankylosing spondylitis blood, it appeared, was a TCR beta motif comprising roughly eight highly homologous variants.

MiXCR, applied by TCRdb to the 5' RACE reads, yields one record per CDR3 protein. The repertoire holds 670,000 or so distinct CDR3 sequences, with roughly 19% as singletons. Antigens for these TCRs are unknown. The source material was blood, either unsorted or a sorted T cell fraction (not recorded which). The receptor source for this set is a male donor with ankylosing spondylitis.

In this sample, this clonotype turned up a few times. The CDR3 region is CASSYWAGEAFF. The CDR3 DNA follows: TGTGCCAGCAGTTACTGGGCAGGAGAAGCTTTCTTT. This chain uses TRBV6-5 with TRBJ1-1; D is undetermined. With 1 base removed from V and 8 bases from J, the gap between germline ends came to 8 bases. CDR1 is MNHEY and CDR2 is SVGAGI in the germline V gene. CDR3 length equals 12 residues.

CDR3 sequence reads: CASSFGRLAADTQYF. Here the CDR3 DNA reads TGTGCCAGCAGCTTTGGGCGACTAGCAGCAGATACGCAGTATTTT. J is TRBJ2-3 and V is TRBV7-3; TRBD2 matches 7 bases. Germline CDR1 SGHTA, CDR2 FQGTGA. The CDR3 contains 15 residues. J was trimmed by 4 bases and V by 3 bases; bases with no gene match: 7.

This clonotype was counted a few times. The genes are TRBV7-9 and TRBJ2-3, with 8 bases aligning to TRBD1. Germline trimming cut 5 bases from V and 2 bases from J; bases unmatched to any gene: 6. The V gene's germline CDR1 is SEHNR and CDR2 FQNEAQ (reference sequence). CDR3 size: 15 residues. The CDR3: CASSKSTGDTDTQYF. Here the CDR3 DNA reads TGTGCCAGCAGCAAGTCGACAGGGGACACAGATACGCAGTATTTT.

This clonotype has just a few counts. The chain recombines TRBV4-1 with TRBJ2-6; D is unclear. This CDR3 region has 18 residues. With 1 base removed from V and 0 bases from J, the gap between germline ends came to 13 bases. Germline V gene lookup returns CDR1 MGHRA and CDR2 YSYEKL. CDR3 loop: CASSQAAPQSSGANVLTF. The CDR3 coding sequence is TGCGCCAGCAGCCAAGCGGCCCCCCAAAGCTCTGGGGCCAACGTCCTGACTTTC.

The chain carries TRBV7-8 and TRBJ2-5; TRBD1 agrees at 8 bases. Per germline, CDR1 SGHVS and CDR2 FQNEAQ. The CDR3 has 18 residues. V lost 0 bases and J lost 0; bases outside the gene matches: 9. In DNA form, the CDR3 reads TGTGCCAGCAGCTTAGCGCGGGTCGACAGGGGTTACCAAGAGACCCAGTACTTC. This codes for CASSLARVDRGYQETQYF.

This clonotype was picked up a small number of times. The V call is TRBV27, the J call TRBJ2-1, with 9 bases aligning to TRBD1. Trimming cost V 6 bases and J 10 bases; bases outside gene matches: 16. This CDR3 contains 16 residues. Per the germline V gene, CDR1 is MNHEY and CDR2 is SMNVEV (reference sequence). CDR3 sequence reads: CASRRGGTGFFREQFF. Written as DNA, the CDR3 is TGTGCCAGCAGGCGGGGAGGGACAGGGTTTTTTAGGGAGCAGTTCTTC.

This clonotype was observed many times. The chain recombines TRBV12-3 or TRBV12-4 with TRBJ2-1; TRBD2 matches at 12 bases. The CDR3 consists of 15 residues. J lost 4 bases, V lost 6 bases, and 4 bases had no gene match. CDR3 region: CASRATSGGYNEQFF. Here the CDR3 DNA reads TGTGCCAGCAGGGCGACTAGCGGGGGATACAATGAGCAGTTCTTC.

This clonotype has a handful of counts. This chain joins TRBV12-3 or TRBV12-4 and TRBJ2-2, with a tentative D call TRBD1 (6 bases). The V gene lost 5 bases and the J gene lost 7 bases, with 11 bases spanning the gap. This CDR3 contains 13 residues. CDR3 DNA sequence: TGTGCCAGCAGTCTCACCAGGGGCGGGGAGCTGTTTTTT. As protein: CASSLTRGGELFF.

This clonotype was observed a few times. The V gene is TRBV20-1, the J gene TRBJ1-1; no reliable D call. CDR3 length: 13 residues. Germline CDR1 is DFQATT and CDR2 is SNEGSKA (reference sequence). Trimming pared 5 bases from V and 1 base from J, leaving 11 bases between. CDR3 region: CSAALTRNTEAFF. DNA of the CDR3: TGCAGTGCTGCTTTGACCCGGAACACTGAAGCTTTCTTT.

The rearrangement joins TRBV20-1 to TRBJ2-1; 9 positions agree with TRBD2. The V gene end was trimmed by 0 bases and the J gene end by 6 bases; junction bases not matched to a gene: 15. The CDR3 has 18 amino acids. CDR1 is DFQATT and CDR2 is SNEGSKA in the germline V gene (reference sequence). CDR3 nucleotide sequence: TGCAGTGCTAGAGATATTGTCCTAGCGGGAAGGCGTGGCAATGAGCAGTTCTTC. Translation gives CSARDIVLAGRRGNEQFF.

This chain uses TRBV19 with TRBJ2-7, with D maybe TRBD2 (6 bases). V shed 0 bases and J shed 5 bases, with 8 bases lying between them. Germline V gene lookup returns CDR1 LNHDA and CDR2 SQIVND (reference sequence). The CDR3 is 13 residues long. CDR3 DNA: TGTGCCAGTAGTATAGATCGGGGGAACGAGCAGTACTTC. It codes for CASSIDRGNEQYF.

The chain links TRBV11-2 to TRBJ1-6; 7 nucleotides match TRBD1. This CDR3 has 14 residues. Germline V gives CDR1 SGHAT, CDR2 FQNNGV. Trimming at V came to 3 bases and at J to 9 bases, leaving 5 bases not matched to a gene. The CDR3 here is CASSLKQGVSPLHF. CDR3 sequence (DNA): TGTGCCAGCAGCTTGAAGCAGGGGGTTTCACCCCTCCACTTT.

The gene calls are TRBV6-5 and TRBJ1-5; no reliable D call. V shed 0 bases and J shed 7 bases, with 10 bases lying between them. The germline gives CDR1 MNHEY, CDR2 SVGAGI. CDR3 size: 14 residues. DNA of the CDR3: TGTGCCAGCAGTTACTCGACCGGGATCCAGCCCCAGCATTTT. Protein product: CASSYSTGIQPQHF.

The V call is TRBV10-3, the J call TRBJ1-6; 11 bases fit TRBD1. The V gene's germline CDR1 is ENHRY and CDR2 SYGVKD. V dropped 4 bases and J dropped 8; count of bases not matched to a gene: 4. The CDR3 is made up of 15 amino acids. CDR3 DNA: TGTGCCATCAGTGCCAGGACAGGGGGCGATTCACCCCTCCACTTT. The encoded protein is CAISARTGGDSPLHF.

This clonotype was seen many times. The chain employs TRBV20-1 and TRBJ2-6; D not resolved. This CDR3 comprises 16 residues. Trimming took 3 bases from V and 4 from J, leaving 16 bases between them. Germline lookup yields CDR1 DFQATT and CDR2 SNEGSKA (reference sequence). CDR3 in amino acids: CSASGQAEVGANVLTF. The CDR3 nucleotides are TGCAGTGCTAGCGGGCAGGCCGAGGTGGGGGCCAACGTCCTGACTTTC.

This chain links TRBV3-1 with TRBJ1-2; D gene ambiguous. The CDR3 is made up of 12 amino acids. Looked up from germline, CDR1 is LGHDT and CDR2 is YNNKEL (reference sequence). V lost 4 bases, J lost 6 bases, and 9 bases lay in between. DNA of the CDR3: TGTGCCAGCAGCCGAGGGCCGGATGGCTACACCTTC. Residues: CASSRGPDGYTF.

The chain is built from TRBV27 and TRBJ2-7; perhaps TRBD2 as D (5 bases). There are 15 residues in the CDR3. V was cut by 5 bases and J by 4 bases, with 18 bases left in between. Germline CDR1 and CDR2: MNHEY and SMNVEV (reference sequence). The CDR3, as DNA: TGTGCCAGCAGTCCCCGGGGTCCCCAATCTTACGAGCAGTACTTC. Translation: CASSPRGPQSYEQYF.

This clonotype was recorded many times. This chain joins TRBV20-1 and TRBJ1-1; D is unclear. Trimming cost V 1 base and J 1 base, with 10 bases left between them. The germline V gene encodes CDR1 DFQATT and CDR2 SNEGSKA (reference sequence). This CDR3 has 14 amino acids. CDR3 coding DNA: TGCAGTGCTAGAGGCGGAACAGCGAACACTGAAGCTTTCTTT. Amino acid sequence: CSARGGTANTEAFF.

This clonotype has just one count. The chain joins TRBV6-2 or TRBV6-3 to TRBJ2-5; D not resolved. Germline CDR1 is MNHEY and CDR2 is SVGEGT. The germline V and J ends were trimmed by 7 bases and 5 bases, with 14 bases remaining between them. The CDR3 runs to 13 residues. The CDR3 nucleotides read TGTGCCAGCATTGGACCCCTTCGCGAGACCCAGTACTTC. It encodes CASIGPLRETQYF.

The chain links TRBV7-9 to TRBJ1-4; TRBD1 aligns across 8 bases. Per germline, CDR1 SEHNR and CDR2 FQNEAQ (reference sequence). The CDR3 covers 14 residues. V was pared by 3 bases and J by 5 bases, with 2 bases of the junction left unmatched. CDR3 sequence: CASSFWTGNEKLFF. CDR3 in DNA: TGTGCCAGCAGCTTTTGGACAGGGAATGAAAAACTGTTTTTT.

This clonotype was found many times. V gene TRBV12-3 or TRBV12-4 combines with J gene TRBJ2-1, with 10 bases identical to TRBD2. V dropped 5 bases and J dropped 5; count of bases not matched to a gene: 12. The CDR3 contains 17 residues. The CDR3 coding sequence is TGTGCCAGCAGTAGAATAGCGGGAGGAAGGGTACACAATGAGCAGTTCTTC. Protein product: CASSRIAGGRVHNEQFF.

CDR3 amino acids: CASSPREAQAHEQYF. The CDR3 DNA follows: TGTGCCAGCAGCCCGCGGGAAGCGCAGGCCCACGAGCAGTACTTC. The chain couples TRBV7-9 to TRBJ2-7; D is perhaps TRBD2 (6 bases). CDR3 length equals 15 residues. Germline CDR1 SEHNR, CDR2 FQNEAQ (reference sequence). With 5 bases removed from V and 5 bases from J, the gap between germline ends came to 19 bases.

The genes are TRBV7-2 and TRBJ1-6, with D possibly matching TRBD1 (6 bases). The germline V gene encodes CDR1 SGHTA and CDR2 FQGNSA. Trimming cost V 2 bases and J 12 bases, with 11 bases left between them. The CDR3 length is 13 residues. CDR3 DNA: TGTGCCAGCAGCTTATACCAGGGGTTACCCCTCCACTTT. Translating gives CASSLYQGLPLHF.

The rearrangement links TRBV5-1 to TRBJ1-1, with a tentative D call TRBD1 (6 bases). The CDR3 runs 13 residues. Between the trimmed V and J ends, which lost 4 bases and 10 bases, there was a span of 17 bases. CDR1 is SGHRS, CDR2 YFSETQ, per germline. CDR3 in amino acids: CASSADTGMRAFF. The CDR3 bases are TGCGCCAGCAGCGCGGACACAGGGATGAGAGCTTTCTTT.

CDR3 DNA: TGCGCCAGCAGCCCTGGGGGGGGGGCTAATCAGCCCCAGCATTTT. Its translation: CASSPGGGANQPQHF. V gene TRBV4-1 combines with J gene TRBJ1-5; D perhaps matches TRBD1 (6 bases). This CDR3 region has 15 residues. The V end lost 4 bases, the J end lost 4 bases, and 14 bases lay between the germline ends. Germline-derived CDR1 and CDR2 are MGHRA and YSYEKL.

V is TRBV7-9 and J is TRBJ2-7; D gene unclear. Per the germline V gene, CDR1 is SEHNR and CDR2 is FQNEAQ (reference sequence). V gave up 3 bases and J gave up 6 bases, with 9 bases separating them. This CDR3 contains 12 residues. The CDR3 DNA follows: TGTGCCAGCAGCTTTGGCGAGCGCGAGCAGTACTTC. Residues: CASSFGEREQYF.

This clonotype came up once. The chain links TRBV7-9 to TRBJ1-4, with D unclear. The CDR3 length is 15 residues. V lost 6 bases and J lost 4, with 15 bases in between. The V gene's germline CDR1 is SEHNR and CDR2 FQNEAQ (reference sequence). CDR3 nucleotide sequence: TGTGCCAGCAGTCGGATTGGTCGGGGTAATGAAAAACTGTTTTTT. Its translation: CASSRIGRGNEKLFF.

This sequence joins TRBV5-1 and TRBJ2-7, with D tentatively TRBD1 (5 bases). Trimming removed 0 bases from V and 5 bases from J, with 12 bases in between. This CDR3 region has 14 residues. The germline CDR1 and CDR2 sequences are SGHRS and YFSETQ. The CDR3 nucleotides read TGCGCCAGCAGCTTGGTGGGGCTATTCGACGAGCAGTACTTC. This gives the protein CASSLVGLFDEQYF.

This clonotype was observed at least ten times. The gene calls are TRBV15 and TRBJ2-1; D not certain. V lost 6 bases, J lost 0 bases, and 9 bases lay in between. The CDR3 length is 14 residues. Germline CDR1 reads LNHNV; CDR2 reads YYDKDF (reference sequence). CDR3 loop: CATRENPSYNEQFF. For the CDR3, the DNA is TGTGCCACCAGGGAGAACCCCTCCTACAATGAGCAGTTCTTC.

This clonotype has only a few counts. The rearrangement uses TRBV7-2 and TRBJ2-1, with 7 bases aligning to TRBD2. The germline V gene encodes CDR1 SGHTA and CDR2 FQGNSA. After removal of 4 bases from V and 4 bases from J, the junction contained 1 base not matched to a gene. The CDR3 loop spans 13 amino acids. As DNA, the CDR3 is TGTGCCAGCAGCTCAGCGGGATACAATGAGCAGTTCTTC. Its protein is CASSSAGYNEQFF. The full variable domain, in which reference TRBV7-2 and TRBJ2-1 provide the parts outside the CDR3, is GAGVSQSPSNKVTEKGKDVELRCDPISGHTALYWYRQSLGQGLEFLIYFQGNSAPDKSGLPSDRFSAERTGGSVSTLTIQRTQQEDSAVYLCASSSAGYNEQFFGPGTRLTVL.